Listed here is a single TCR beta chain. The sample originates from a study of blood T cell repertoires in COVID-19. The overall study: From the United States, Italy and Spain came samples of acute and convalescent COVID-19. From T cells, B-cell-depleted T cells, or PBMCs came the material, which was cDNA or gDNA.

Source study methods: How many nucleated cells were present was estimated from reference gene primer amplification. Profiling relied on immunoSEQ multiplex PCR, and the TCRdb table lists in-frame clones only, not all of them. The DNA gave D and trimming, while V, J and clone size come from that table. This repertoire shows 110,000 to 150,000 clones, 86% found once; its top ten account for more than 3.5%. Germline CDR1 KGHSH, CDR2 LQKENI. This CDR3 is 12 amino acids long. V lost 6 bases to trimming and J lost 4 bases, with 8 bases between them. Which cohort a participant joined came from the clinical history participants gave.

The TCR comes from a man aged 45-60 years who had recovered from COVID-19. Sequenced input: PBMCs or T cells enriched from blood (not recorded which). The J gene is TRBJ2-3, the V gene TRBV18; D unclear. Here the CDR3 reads CASSLTPDTQYF. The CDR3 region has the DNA TGTGCCAGCTCGCTAACCCCAGATACGCAGTATTTT.